The 13 T cell receptor beta chains in this list originate from one sample, sequenced in a study of blood T cell repertoires in COVID-19. Profiling relied on immunoSEQ multiplex PCR, and the TCRdb table lists in-frame clones only, not all of them. The sample shows 90,000 or so clones, roughly 80% of them seen only once. Sequencing was performed on peripheral blood. These receptors all come from a human donor in a cohort sampled during active COVID-19.

This clone has just one count. This chain links TRBV28 with TRBJ1-4; no definite D call. The CDR3 is made up of 14 amino acids. Trimming shortened V by 2 bases and J by 8 bases, and 12 bases separated the two germline ends. The germline V gene has CDR1 MDHEN and CDR2 SYDVKM. CDR3 nucleotides: TGTGCCAGCAGTTTAAGTAGCGAGGACGAAAAACTGTTTTTT. Protein product: CASSLSSEDEKLFF.

This clone appeared a few times. The chain links TRBV5-4 to TRBJ1-1; D is perhaps TRBD1 (5 bases). CDR1 and CDR2 from the germline V gene are SGHNT and YYREEE (reference sequence). V was shortened by 3 bases and J by 1 base, with 7 bases between the two germline ends. There are 13 residues in the CDR3. The CDR3: CASSYQGNTEAFF. The CDR3 DNA reads TGTGCCAGCAGCTACCAGGGGAACACTGAAGCTTTCTTT.

This sequence joins TRBV29-1 and TRBJ2-7; D unresolved. Germline V gene data show CDR1 as SQVTM and CDR2 as ANQGSEA. Trimming shortened V by 7 bases and J by 5 bases, and 15 bases separated the two germline ends. CDR3 size: 12 residues. CDR3 in amino acids: CSASQTLDEQYF. In nucleotides, the CDR3 is TGCAGCGCCTCACAGACGCTCGACGAGCAGTACTTC.

V is TRBV6-5 and J is TRBJ2-7, with 9 positions matching TRBD1. The CDR3 is made up of 14 amino acids. Per germline, CDR1 MNHEY and CDR2 SVGAGI. V lost 2 bases and J lost 2; bases outside the gene matches: 1. The DNA for the CDR3 is TGTGCCAGCAGTTACGGGACAGGGACCTACGAGCAGTACTTC. Translating it yields CASSYGTGTYEQYF.

This clone occurred a few times. This rearrangement joins TRBV19 to TRBJ2-1; TRBD1 might be the D (6 bases). Deletions cut 3 bases from V and 1 base from J, with 10 bases between. In germline, CDR1 is LNHDA, CDR2 SQIVND (reference sequence). This CDR3 is built from 15 residues. The CDR3 region has the DNA TGTGCCAGTAGTATCCAAGGACAGTCCTACAATGAGCAGTTCTTC. Its protein is CASSIQGQSYNEQFF.

V and J are TRBV7-8 and TRBJ1-2; the match to TRBD1 covers 7 bases. V lost 4 bases to trimming and J lost 5 bases; unmatched junction nucleotides: 13. The CDR3 consists of 16 residues. Germline CDR1 SGHVS, CDR2 FQNEAQ. CDR3 amino acids: CASSSGRTGTAYGYTF. The CDR3 bases are TGTGCCAGCAGCTCAGGGAGGACAGGAACTGCATATGGCTACACCTTC.

This chain uses TRBV18 with TRBJ2-7, with 7 bases that match TRBD1. V shed 4 bases, J shed 0 bases, and the junction held 3 bases outside the gene matches. Per germline, CDR1 KGHSH and CDR2 LQKENI. The CDR3 loop spans 14 amino acids. CDR3 nucleotides: TGTGCCAGCTCACGACAGGGAAGCTCCTACGAGCAGTACTTC. Its translation: CASSRQGSSYEQYF.

V gene TRBV5-6 combines with J gene TRBJ2-5; D may be TRBD1 (5 bases). The V end lost 2 bases, the J end lost 5 bases, and 10 bases lay between the germline ends. This CDR3 has 13 residues. CDR1 is SGHDT, CDR2 YYEEEE, per germline. This CDR3 reads CASSFRGGETQYF. CDR3 DNA sequence: TGTGCCAGCAGCTTTAGGGGTGGGGAGACCCAGTACTTC.

In its sample, this clone was seen once. J is TRBJ2-3 and V is TRBV20-1, with TRBD2 matching over 10 bases. Germline CDR1 reads DFQATT; CDR2 reads SNEGSKA (reference sequence). CDR3 length: 14 residues. V dropped 3 bases and J dropped 7; count of bases not matched to a gene: 7. The CDR3 here is CSASRLAGEYTQYF. Written as DNA, the CDR3 is TGCAGTGCTAGTCGGCTAGCGGGGGAGTATACGCAGTATTTT.

The CDR3 DNA reads TGCGCCAGCAGCCAAACCTCCAGGGGGCTTGAAAAACTGTTTTTT. It translates to CASSQTSRGLEKLFF. V gene TRBV4-3 combines with J gene TRBJ1-4; 8 nucleotides agree with TRBD1. Germline lookup yields CDR1 LGHNA and CDR2 YSLEER. The junction had 6 bases not matched to a gene; V was cut back by 2 bases and J by 7 bases. This CDR3 has 15 amino acids.

V and J are TRBV9 and TRBJ1-2, with TRBD1 matching 10 bases. V shed 0 bases, J shed 5 bases, and the junction held 10 bases outside the gene matches. The length of the CDR3 is 17 residues. Germline V gives CDR1 SGDLS, CDR2 YYNGEE. This chain's CDR3 is CASSVAEGSGQGYGYTF. DNA for the CDR3: TGTGCCAGCAGCGTAGCTGAGGGGTCGGGACAGGGGTATGGCTACACCTTC.

This chain joins TRBV28 and TRBJ2-1; 7 bases agree with TRBD2. Germline trimming cut 6 bases from V and 3 bases from J; bases unmatched to any gene: 8. Germline CDR1 and CDR2: MDHEN and SYDVKM. There are 15 residues in the CDR3. The CDR3 DNA reads TGTGCCAGCAGGGAAGCGGGACCAATCTACAATGAGCAGTTCTTC. This encodes CASREAGPIYNEQFF.

Written as DNA, the CDR3 is TGTGCCAGCGCACGGGAGGGTTACAATGAGCAGTTCTTC. It codes for CASAREGYNEQFF. The rearrangement joins TRBV2 to TRBJ2-1; TRBD2 matches at 8 bases. After removal of 8 bases from V and 4 bases from J, the junction contained 4 bases not matched to a gene. This CDR3 has 13 amino acids. From germline, CDR1 is SNHLY and CDR2 FYNNEI.